The next 18 T cell receptor beta chains were all read from a single sample in a study of blood T cell repertoires in COVID-19. Clones were sequenced by immunoSEQ multiplex PCR, and TCRdb holds only the in-frame ones, with some missing. The table includes 450,000 to 500,000 clones, 80% to 90% detected once. Sequencing was performed on peripheral blood. The source is a human donor in a cohort sampled during active COVID-19.

This clone was recorded once. The same CDR3 arises from other DNA sequences in this sample as well. The V and J genes are TRBV28 and TRBJ2-2; D is ambiguous. The germline gives CDR1 MDHEN, CDR2 SYDVKM. V gave up 4 bases and J gave up 4 bases, with 4 bases separating them. The CDR3 sequence is 12 residues long. The CDR3 here is CASSSGTGELFF. CDR3 in DNA: TGTGCCAGCAGTTCCGGCACCGGGGAGCTGTTTTTT.

The DNA for the CDR3 is TGTGCCAGCAGTTTTCTCAGGGGTGCTGAAGCTTTCTTT. Protein: CASSFLRGAEAFF. This chain joins TRBV12-3 or TRBV12-4 and TRBJ1-1; TRBD1 might be the D (6 bases). The CDR3 runs 13 residues. The V and J ends lost 3 bases and 6 bases respectively, with 11 bases between them.

The chain combines TRBV19 with TRBJ2-5; TRBD2 matches at 7 bases. There are 14 residues in the CDR3. Unmatched junction bases numbered 5, after V lost 3 bases and J lost 4 bases. The germline V gene encodes CDR1 LNHDA and CDR2 SQIVND (reference sequence). The CDR3 reads CASSIAAGPETQYF. CDR3 DNA: TGTGCCAGTAGTATCGCAGCGGGACCAGAGACCCAGTACTTC. The variable domain in full, with the rest retrieved from reference TRBV19 and TRBJ2-5, is DGGITQSPKYLFRKEGQNVTLSCEQNLNHDAMYWYRQDPGQGLRLIYYSQIVNDFQKGDIAEGYSVSREKKESFPLTVTSAQKNPTAFYLCASSIAAGPETQYFGPGTRLLVL.

The chain couples TRBV30 to TRBJ2-2, with 13 bases fitting TRBD2. Germline lookup yields CDR1 GTSNPN and CDR2 SVGIG (reference sequence). Trimming at V came to 2 bases and at J to 4 bases, leaving 4 bases not matched to a gene. There are 16 residues in the CDR3. The CDR3 DNA reads TGTGCCTGGAGTTCCACTAGCGGGAGGGGCACCGGGGAGCTGTTTTTT. Translating it yields CAWSSTSGRGTGELFF.

The table lists this clone with a count of one. The chain joins TRBV5-4 to TRBJ2-1; D possibly corresponds to TRBD1 (6 bases). V dropped 4 bases and J dropped 5 bases, with 16 bases sitting between them. The CDR3 contains 15 residues. Germline loops: CDR1 SGHNT, CDR2 YYREEE (reference sequence). For the CDR3, the DNA is TGTGCCAGCAGCCTCGCGGACAGACGAGACAATGAGCAGTTCTTC. Amino acids: CASSLADRRDNEQFF.

The chain combines TRBV19 with TRBJ2-1; D is unclear. The germline V and J ends were trimmed by 5 bases and 7 bases, with 18 bases remaining between them. Germline V CDR1 and CDR2: LNHDA, SQIVND (reference sequence). This CDR3 contains 15 residues. This CDR3 reads CASSPLALQTNEQFF. DNA of the CDR3: TGTGCCAGTAGTCCTTTAGCACTCCAAACGAATGAGCAGTTCTTC.

This chain links TRBV5-4 with TRBJ1-1; D perhaps matches TRBD1 (5 bases). CDR1 is SGHNT and CDR2 is YYREEE in the germline V gene (reference sequence). This CDR3 spans 19 amino acids. V gave up 6 bases and J gave up 1 base, with 28 bases separating them. For the CDR3, the DNA is TGTGCCAGCACCCCGGGGGTCTCGGGCGGGATGTTTCCGAACACTGAAGCTTTCTTT. Encoded protein: CASTPGVSGGMFPNTEAFF.

V usage is TRBV3-1 (or the pseudogene TRBV3-2) and J usage is TRBJ1-2; tentative D call: TRBD1 (5 bases). Germline lookup yields CDR1 LGHDT and CDR2 YNNKEL (reference sequence). V lost 1 base and J lost 5, with 11 bases in between. This CDR3 comprises 14 residues. The CDR3 region is CASSQAGIGYGYTF. CDR3 bases: TGTGCCAGCAGCCAAGCAGGGATCGGGTATGGCTACACCTTC.

The CDR3 sequence is CASTRGRGVTEAFF. In nucleotides, the CDR3 is TGTGCCAGTACTAGGGGCAGGGGAGTCACTGAAGCTTTCTTT. The chain carries TRBV19 and TRBJ1-1, with TRBD1 as a possible D gene (6 bases). CDR1 and CDR2 from the germline V gene are LNHDA and SQIVND (reference sequence). The CDR3 consists of 14 residues. The V end was cut by 7 bases, the J end by 4 bases, with 16 bases between.

This clone was observed a single time. This chain uses TRBV4-2 with TRBJ2-1, with D uncertain. The V end was cut by 2 bases, the J end by 4 bases, with 9 bases between. Germline CDR1 and CDR2: LGHNA and YNFKEQ. This CDR3 contains 14 residues. Here the CDR3 DNA reads TGTGCCAGCAGCCAAAACTCGCTATACAATGAGCAGTTCTTC. Translation: CASSQNSLYNEQFF.

This sequence joins TRBV5-1 and TRBJ1-1; tentative D call: TRBD1 (5 bases). The CDR3 extends over 16 amino acids. Trimming took off 0 bases at V and 10 bases at J, with 22 bases between the two ends. Germline V gene data show CDR1 as SGHRS and CDR2 as YFSETQ. The CDR3 is CASSLAVGAPYVIAFF. In nucleotides, the CDR3 is TGCGCCAGCAGCTTGGCCGTAGGGGCCCCCTATGTTATAGCTTTCTTT.

This clone turned up a few times. The chain carries TRBV30 and TRBJ2-7; D not certain. Trimming took off 2 bases at V and 3 bases at J, with 11 bases between the two ends. The CDR3 consists of 13 residues. Germline CDR1 is GTSNPN and CDR2 is SVGIG (reference sequence). The CDR3 sequence is CAWSLSYNYEQYF. The CDR3, as DNA: TGTGCCTGGAGTCTATCGTATAACTACGAGCAGTACTTC.

The chain is built from TRBV28 and TRBJ1-1; D may be TRBD1 (6 bases). V was pared by 10 bases and J by 2 bases, with 14 bases between. The germline gives CDR1 MDHEN, CDR2 SYDVKM. There are 13 residues in the CDR3. The CDR3 DNA sequence: TGTGCCACATTGCTCAGGGGTAACACTGAAGCTTTCTTT. It is translated as CATLLRGNTEAFF.

The chain carries TRBV5-5 and TRBJ1-5, with unresolved D. The CDR3 is made up of 17 amino acids. In germline, CDR1 is SGHKS, CDR2 YYEKEE (reference sequence). Trimming pared 2 bases from V and 6 bases from J, leaving 21 bases between. The CDR3 sequence is CASSFRDQGDWSQPQHF. In nucleotides, the CDR3 is TGTGCCAGCAGCTTTCGTGACCAAGGAGACTGGAGTCAGCCCCAGCATTTT.

A few counts support this clone. The chain employs TRBV18 and TRBJ2-1, with D uncertain. The CDR3 runs to 12 residues. Germline assignment: CDR1 KGHSH and CDR2 LQKENI. V was trimmed by 5 bases and J by 9 bases, leaving 11 bases between them. The CDR3 sequence is CASSEANPEQFF. CDR3 nucleotides: TGTGCCAGCTCAGAGGCGAACCCTGAGCAGTTCTTC.

The J gene is TRBJ1-5, the V gene TRBV30; D uncertain. The ends were cut back, 0 bases at V and 3 bases at J, with 9 bases in the middle. Per the germline V gene, CDR1 is GTSNPN and CDR2 is SVGIG (reference sequence). The CDR3 sequence is 14 residues long. The CDR3 is CAWSVPAFNQPQHF. As DNA, the CDR3 is TGTGCCTGGAGTGTACCAGCGTTCAATCAGCCCCAGCATTTT. The full variable domain, completed using reference TRBV30 and TRBJ1-5, is SQTIHQWPATLVQPVGSPLSLECTVEGTSNPNLYWYRQAAGRGLQLLFYSVGIGQISSEVPQNLSASRPQDRQFILSSKKLLLSDSGFYLCAWSVPAFNQPQHFGDGTRLSIL.

The chain joins TRBV15 to TRBJ1-2, with D perhaps TRBD1 (6 bases). This CDR3 contains 16 residues. Trimming shortened V by 1 base and J by 0 bases, and 12 bases separated the two germline ends. Germline V gene sequence: CDR1 LNHNV, CDR2 YYDKDF (reference sequence). CDR3 residues: CATSRGTGRSNYGYTF. The CDR3 DNA follows: TGTGCCACCAGCAGAGGTACAGGGCGATCTAACTATGGCTACACCTTC.

This chain joins TRBV6-5 and TRBJ1-1; possibly TRBD1 for D (6 bases). From germline, CDR1 is MNHEY and CDR2 SVGAGI. V was pared by 6 bases and J by 3 bases, with 11 bases between. This CDR3 is built from 13 residues. CDR3 sequence reads: CASSGTTHTEAFF. CDR3 in DNA: TGTGCCAGCAGCGGGACAACCCACACTGAAGCTTTCTTT.